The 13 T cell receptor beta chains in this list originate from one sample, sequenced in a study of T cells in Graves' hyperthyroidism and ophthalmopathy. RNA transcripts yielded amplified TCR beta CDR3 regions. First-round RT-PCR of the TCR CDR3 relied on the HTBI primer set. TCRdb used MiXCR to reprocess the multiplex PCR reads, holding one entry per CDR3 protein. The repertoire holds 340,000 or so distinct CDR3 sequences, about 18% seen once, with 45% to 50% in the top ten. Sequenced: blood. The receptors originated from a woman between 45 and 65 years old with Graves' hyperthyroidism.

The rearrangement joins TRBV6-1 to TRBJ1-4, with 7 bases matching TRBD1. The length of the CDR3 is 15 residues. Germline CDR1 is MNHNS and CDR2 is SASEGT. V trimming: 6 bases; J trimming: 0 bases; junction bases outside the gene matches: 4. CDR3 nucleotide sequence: TGTGCCAGCAGGCGGGACAGTGCAACTAATGAAAAACTGTTTTTT. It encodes CASRRDSATNEKLFF.

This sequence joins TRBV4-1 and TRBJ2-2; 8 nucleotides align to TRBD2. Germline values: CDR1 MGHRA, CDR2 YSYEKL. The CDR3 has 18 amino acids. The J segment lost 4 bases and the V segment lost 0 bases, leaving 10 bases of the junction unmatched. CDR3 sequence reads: CASSQDSRGLGGTGELFF. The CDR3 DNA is TGCGCCAGCAGCCAAGACTCCAGGGGACTAGGCGGCACCGGGGAGCTGTTTTTT.

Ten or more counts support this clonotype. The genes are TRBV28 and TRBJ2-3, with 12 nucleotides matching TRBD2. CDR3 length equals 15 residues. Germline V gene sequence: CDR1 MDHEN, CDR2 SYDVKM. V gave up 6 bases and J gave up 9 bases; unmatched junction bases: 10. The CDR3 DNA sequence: TGTGCCAGCAGGGTAGGACTAGCGGGAAGTGAAACGCAGTATTTT. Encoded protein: CASRVGLAGSETQYF. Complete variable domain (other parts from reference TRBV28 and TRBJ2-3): DVKVTQSSRYLVKRTGEKVFLECVQDMDHENMFWYRQDPGLGLRLIYFSYDVKMKEKGDIPEGYSVSREKKERFSLILESASTNQTSMYLCASRVGLAGSETQYFGPGTRLTVL.

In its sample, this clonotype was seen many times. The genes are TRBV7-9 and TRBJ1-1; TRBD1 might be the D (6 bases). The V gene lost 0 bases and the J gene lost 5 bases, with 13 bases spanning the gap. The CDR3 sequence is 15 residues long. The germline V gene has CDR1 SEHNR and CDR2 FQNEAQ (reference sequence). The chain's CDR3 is CASSLATGISTEAFF. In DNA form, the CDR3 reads TGTGCCAGCAGCTTAGCAACAGGGATATCAACTGAAGCTTTCTTT. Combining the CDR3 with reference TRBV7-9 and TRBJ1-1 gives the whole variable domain DTGVSQNPRHKITKRGQNVTFRCDPISEHNRLYWYRQTLGQGPEFLTYFQNEAQLEKSRLLSDRFSAERPKGSFSTLEIQRTEQGDSAMYLCASSLATGISTEAFFGQGTRLTVV.

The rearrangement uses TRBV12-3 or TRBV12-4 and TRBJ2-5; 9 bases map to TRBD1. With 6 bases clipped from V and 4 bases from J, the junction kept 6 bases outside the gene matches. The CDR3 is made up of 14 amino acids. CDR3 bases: TGTGCCAGCAGGGTCGGGACAGGGAGAGAGACCCAGTACTTC. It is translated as CASRVGTGRETQYF.

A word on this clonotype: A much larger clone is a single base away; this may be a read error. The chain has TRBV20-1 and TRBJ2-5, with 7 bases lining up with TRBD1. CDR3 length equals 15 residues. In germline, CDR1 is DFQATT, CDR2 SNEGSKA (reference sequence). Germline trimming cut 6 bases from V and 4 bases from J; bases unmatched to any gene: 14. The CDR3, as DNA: TGCAGTGCAGACCCCCCGACAGGGTCGATAGAGACCCAGTACTTC. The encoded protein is CSADPPTGSIETQYF.

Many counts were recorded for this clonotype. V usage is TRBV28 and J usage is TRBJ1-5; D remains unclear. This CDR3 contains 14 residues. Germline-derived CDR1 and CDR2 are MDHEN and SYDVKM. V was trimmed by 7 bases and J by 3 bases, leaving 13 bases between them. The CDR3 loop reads CASTKPGLNQPQHF. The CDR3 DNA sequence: TGTGCCAGCACCAAGCCTGGCCTCAATCAGCCCCAGCATTTT.

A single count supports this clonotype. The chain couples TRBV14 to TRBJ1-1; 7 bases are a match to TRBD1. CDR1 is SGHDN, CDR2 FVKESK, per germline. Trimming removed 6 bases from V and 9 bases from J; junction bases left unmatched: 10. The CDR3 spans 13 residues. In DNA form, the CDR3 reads TGTGCCAGCAGTCTCGCAGGGGGTGGGAAAGCTTTCTTT. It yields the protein CASSLAGGGKAFF. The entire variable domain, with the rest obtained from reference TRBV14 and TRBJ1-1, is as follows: EAGVTQFPSHSVIEKGQTVTLRCDPISGHDNLYWYRRVMGKEIKFLLHFVKESKQDESGMPNNRFLAERTGGTYSTLKVQPAELEDSGVYFCASSLAGGGKAFFGQGTRLTVV.

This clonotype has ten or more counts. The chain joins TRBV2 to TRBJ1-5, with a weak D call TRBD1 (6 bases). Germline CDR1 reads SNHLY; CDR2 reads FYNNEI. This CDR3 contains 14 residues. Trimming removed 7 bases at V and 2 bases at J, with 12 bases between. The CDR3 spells CASTSAGGNQPQHF. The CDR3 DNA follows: TGTGCCAGCACCTCGGCAGGGGGCAATCAGCCCCAGCATTTT. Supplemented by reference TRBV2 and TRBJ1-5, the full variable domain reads EPEVTQTPSHQVTQMGQEVILRCVPISNHLYFYWYRQILGQKVEFLVSFYNNEISEKSEIFDDQFSVERPDGSNFTLKIRSTKLEDSAMYFCASTSAGGNQPQHFGDGTRLSIL.

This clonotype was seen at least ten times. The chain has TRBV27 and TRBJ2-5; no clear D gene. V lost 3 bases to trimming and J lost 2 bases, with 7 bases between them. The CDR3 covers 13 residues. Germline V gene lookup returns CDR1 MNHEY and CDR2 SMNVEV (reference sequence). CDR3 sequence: CASSLLAQETQYF. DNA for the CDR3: TGTGCCAGCAGTTTGTTAGCTCAAGAGACCCAGTACTTC.

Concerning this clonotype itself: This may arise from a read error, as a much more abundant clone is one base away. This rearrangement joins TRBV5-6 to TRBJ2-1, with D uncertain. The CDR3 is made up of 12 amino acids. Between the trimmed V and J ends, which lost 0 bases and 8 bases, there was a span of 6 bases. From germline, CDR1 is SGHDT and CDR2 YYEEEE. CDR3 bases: TGTGCCAGCAGCTTGGAGCTCGATGAGCAGTTCTTC. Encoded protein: CASSLELDEQFF.

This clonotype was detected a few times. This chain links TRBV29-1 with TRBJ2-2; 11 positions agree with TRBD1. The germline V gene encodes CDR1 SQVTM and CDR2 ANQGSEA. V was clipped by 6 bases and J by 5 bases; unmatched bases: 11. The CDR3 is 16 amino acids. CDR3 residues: CSVPGTGGSGTGELFF. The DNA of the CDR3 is TGCAGCGTACCCGGGACAGGGGGTTCAGGGACCGGGGAGCTGTTTTTT.

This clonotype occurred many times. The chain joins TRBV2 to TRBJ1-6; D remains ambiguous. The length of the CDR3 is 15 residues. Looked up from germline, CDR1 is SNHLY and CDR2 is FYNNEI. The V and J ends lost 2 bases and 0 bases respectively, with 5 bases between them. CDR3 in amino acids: CASSETSSYNSPLHF. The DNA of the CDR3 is TGTGCCAGCAGTGAAACGAGCTCCTATAATTCACCCCTCCACTTT.